This TCR beta chain was sequenced in a study of blood T cell repertoires in COVID-19. Whole-study context: Material from acute and convalescent COVID-19 was sourced from the United States, Italy and Spain.

Measured with immunoSEQ multiplex PCR; TCRdb has only the in-frame clones, and not every one. The sample includes a few hundred thousand clones, 75% to 90% of them seen just once. V was trimmed by 6 bases and J by 6 bases, leaving 16 bases between them. This CDR3 has 14 amino acids. Germline V gene data show CDR1 as MNHEY and CDR2 as SVGEGT. The rearrangement uses TRBV6-2 or TRBV6-3 and TRBJ2-3, with a tentative D call TRBD2 (5 bases). The sequencing input was peripheral blood. This TCR was sampled from a man younger than 35 with active or convalescent COVID-19. The CDR3: CASSRLRGQDTQYF. The DNA for the CDR3 is TGTGCCAGCAGCCGACTTCGAGGGCAGGATACGCAGTATTTT.